This T cell receptor beta chain stems from a study of identical twins. Broader study findings: For out-of-frame alpha sequences shared by twins, low generation probability was in excess. Twin sharing of out-of-frame TCR alpha was underestimated by models in monozygotic pairs.

Unique molecular identifiers were present on the cDNA, and a universal primer site came from template switching. TCRdb fed the 5' RACE reads into MiXCR, producing one record per CDR3 protein. The sample has around 570,000 distinct CDR3 sequences; just under 10% are singletons. The germline V gene has CDR1 SQVTM and CDR2 ANQGSEA. J gave up 3 bases and V 2 bases, and 1 base lay outside the gene matches. The CDR3 length is 12 residues. This clonotype was seen only a few times. What it binds is unknown. This sample also appeared in a second study, on yellow fever vaccine responses in identical twins. That paper adds: Twins reportedly mounted vaccine T cell responses that seemed partly convergent, partly personalized.

Sequencing was carried out using PBMCs. The receptor was isolated from a woman aged 18-29 years in good health. J is TRBJ2-7 and V is TRBV29-1; 7 nucleotides agree with TRBD1. Here the CDR3 reads CSVERDSYEQYF. The CDR3 region has the DNA TGCAGCGTTGAAAGGGACAGCTACGAGCAGTACTTC.